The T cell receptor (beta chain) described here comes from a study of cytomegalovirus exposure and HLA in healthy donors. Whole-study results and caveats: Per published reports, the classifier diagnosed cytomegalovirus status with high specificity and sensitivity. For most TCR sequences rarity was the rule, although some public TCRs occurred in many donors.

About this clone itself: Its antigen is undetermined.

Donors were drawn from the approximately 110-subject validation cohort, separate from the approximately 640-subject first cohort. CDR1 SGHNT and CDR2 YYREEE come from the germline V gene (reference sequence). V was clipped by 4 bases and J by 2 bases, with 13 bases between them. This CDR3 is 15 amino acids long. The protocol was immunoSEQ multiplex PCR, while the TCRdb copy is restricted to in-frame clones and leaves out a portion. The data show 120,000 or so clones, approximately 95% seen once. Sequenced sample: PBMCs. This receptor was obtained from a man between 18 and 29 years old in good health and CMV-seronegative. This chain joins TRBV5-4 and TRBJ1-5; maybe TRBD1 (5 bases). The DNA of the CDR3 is TGTGCCAGCAGCCCGGGACTGGGGGGCAATCAGCCCCAGCATTTT. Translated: CASSPGLGGNQPQHF.